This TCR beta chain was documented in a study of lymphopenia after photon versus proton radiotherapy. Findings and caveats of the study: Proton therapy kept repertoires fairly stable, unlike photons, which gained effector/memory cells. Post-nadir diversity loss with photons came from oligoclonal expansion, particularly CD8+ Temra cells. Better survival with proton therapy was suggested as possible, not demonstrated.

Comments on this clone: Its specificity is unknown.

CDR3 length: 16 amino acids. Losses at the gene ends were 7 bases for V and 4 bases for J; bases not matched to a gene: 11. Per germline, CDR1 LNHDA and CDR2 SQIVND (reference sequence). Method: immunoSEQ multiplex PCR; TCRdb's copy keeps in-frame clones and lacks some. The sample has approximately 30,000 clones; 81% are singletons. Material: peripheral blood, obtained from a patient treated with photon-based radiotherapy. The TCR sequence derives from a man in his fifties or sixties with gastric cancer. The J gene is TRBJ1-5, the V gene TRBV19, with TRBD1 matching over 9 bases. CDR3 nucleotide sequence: TGTGCCAGTACCACACAGGGGGCGTCGGTAAATCAGCCCCAGCATTTT. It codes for CASTTQGASVNQPQHF.